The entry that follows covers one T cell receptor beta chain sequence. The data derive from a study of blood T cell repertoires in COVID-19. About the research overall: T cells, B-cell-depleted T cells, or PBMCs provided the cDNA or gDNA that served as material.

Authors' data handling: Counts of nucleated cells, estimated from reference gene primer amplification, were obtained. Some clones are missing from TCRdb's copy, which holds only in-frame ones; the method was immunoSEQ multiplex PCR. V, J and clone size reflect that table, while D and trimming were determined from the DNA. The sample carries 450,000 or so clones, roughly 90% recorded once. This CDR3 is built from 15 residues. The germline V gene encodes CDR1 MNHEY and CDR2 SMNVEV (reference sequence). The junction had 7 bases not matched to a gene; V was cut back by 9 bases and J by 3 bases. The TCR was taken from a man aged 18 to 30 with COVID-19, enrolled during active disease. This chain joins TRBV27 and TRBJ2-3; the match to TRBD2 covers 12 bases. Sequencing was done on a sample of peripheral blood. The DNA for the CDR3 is TGTGCCAGTCGTTCGACTAGCGGGAGAACAGATACGCAGTATTTT. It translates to CASRSTSGRTDTQYF.